A few counts support the clone carrying this TCR beta chain. PCR employed 60 Vbeta and 13 Jbeta primers. Data came from immunoSEQ multiplex PCR; TCRdb stores just in-frame clones and leaves some out. In the table there are around 140,000 clones, 60% to 85% of which are singletons. This sample was included in a study of cytomegalovirus exposure and HLA in healthy donors. The germline V gene has CDR1 LNHDA and CDR2 SQIVND (reference sequence). The V gene lost 3 bases and the J gene lost 0 bases, with 5 bases spanning the gap. The CDR3 runs 13 residues. The chain carries TRBV19 and TRBJ1-1, with unresolved D. The receptor's source is a young man in good health and CMV-seronegative. Sequenced material: PBMCs. CDR3: CASSIAVNTEAFF. For the CDR3, the DNA is TGTGCCAGTAGTATCGCGGTGAACACTGAAGCTTTCTTT. Full variable domain (outside the CDR3, taken from reference TRBV19 and TRBJ1-1): DGGITQSPKYLFRKEGQNVTLSCEQNLNHDAMYWYRQDPGQGLRLIYYSQIVNDFQKGDIAEGYSVSREKKESFPLTVTSAQKNPTAFYLCASSIAVNTEAFFGQGTRLTVV.